This T cell receptor (beta chain) was sequenced for a study of T cells after yellow fever vaccination (dated by TCRdb to about 2019). Background for the entire study: Libraries from fractions with low cell numbers were prepared with the SMART-Seq v4 Ultra Low Input RNA kit. To follow T-cell clones before and after both primary and booster YFV17D yellow fever vaccination, bulk TCR alpha and beta repertoires underwent longitudinal sequencing. Two healthy male donors, one aged 18 to 30 and one aged 30 to 40 years, made up the cohort. Blood was collected at multiple timepoints before and after primary and secondary immunization, and bulk PBMC replicates and cell subsets were isolated. Results and caveats for the whole study, not just this receptor: A small fraction of clonotypes showed up in both the CD4 and CD8 compartments, probably as a result of convergent recombination. FACS-sorted repertoires could contain abundant contaminating clonotypes from the bulk population, so computational filtering was required. Most clones expanded after primary vaccination (about 95% of CD4 and 70% to 90% of CD8) were re-detected after the booster, suggesting that broad memory maintenance occurred. Compared with the primary T-cell response, the secondary T-cell response was weaker but faster, peaking on day 5 rather than day 15. Because the study included only two donors, the extent to which the findings can be generalized is limited.

Points on this clonotype: The sample holds no much larger clone one base away, and base qualities are not on file.

Per the publication, the treatment or condition label means: live attenuated yellow fever vaccine strain. PBMCs were isolated from peripheral blood using a standard Ficoll-Paque protocol. Epitope-specific CD8 T cells were sorted with a dextramer loaded with the yellow fever NS4B epitope peptide, together with anti-CD3 and anti-CD8 staining. TriZol was used to extract RNA from bulk PBMCs, CD4 and CD8 fractions, and dextramer-positive and dextramer-negative fractions. TCR cDNA was made using 5'RACE template switching, a step that added a universal primer site and unique molecular identifiers. Priming of cDNA synthesis was performed from both the TCR alpha and TCR beta constant segments. Library amplification involved two PCR steps, and the second step added sample barcodes and sequencing adapters. Sequencing of libraries was done on Illumina HiSeq 2500 (2x100 bp) or NovaSeq (2x150 bp). Per the original workflow: Reads were demultiplexed and collapsed into UMI consensus sequences with MIGEC, and V(D)J alignment was performed with MiXCR. Using edgeR on replicate PBMC samples, clonotypes were called vaccine-responding if FDR was below 0.01 and the log2 fold change was above 5 up to day 15. CD4 or CD8 identity was assigned to each bulk clonotype according to whether the clonotype was present at higher abundance in the sequenced CD4 repertoire or the sequenced CD8 repertoire. Clonotypes enriched at least 10-fold in dextramer-positive versus dextramer-negative fractions were classed as NS4B-specific, and CD4-biased clonotypes were left out. TCRdb trimmed public reads at Q25 via fastp, called clones via MiXCR and kept in-frame beta chains. Each record represents a unique CDR3 protein, reported with the most common genes and DNA among its rows. TCRdb's processing, not the authors', yielded these V and J calls. The sample has about 85,000 distinct CDR3 sequences on record, roughly 15% of them singletons. The top ten clones comprise just under 25% of the sample.

Including the terminal cysteine and phenylalanine, the CDR3 comprises 15 residues. Solely the CDR3 DNA is kept, with 45 bases framed from the first base. V loses 0 bases of germline sequence and J loses 6 bases, and the interval between the two ends is 12 bases. In the germline V gene, CDR1 corresponds to SGHRS and CDR2 to YFSETQ. The source was CD8+ T cells not binding an NS4B(214-222) dextramer, sorted from PBMCs, collected about 20 days after the first yellow fever vaccination. The cell subset or site label on this specimen signifies: NS4B epitope dextramer-negative CD8 T cells. This chain is built from TRBV5-1 and TRBJ2-2, with the D gene call left open. The sequence was obtained from a man between 18 and 29 years old who received the YFV17D yellow fever vaccine. The DNA sequence reads TGCGCCAGCAGCTTGGGCGGATATGGGGCCGGGGAGCTGTTTTTT. Protein translation: CASSLGGYGAGELFF. This CDR3, with the reference TRBV5-1 and TRBJ2-2 proteins standing in past its ends, gives the full variable domain KAGVTQTPRYLIKTRGQQVTLSCSPISGHRSVSWYQQTPGQGLQFLFEYFSETQRNKGNFPGRFSGRQFSNSRSEMNVSTLELGDSALYLCASSLGGYGAGELFFGEGSRLTVL.